This TCR beta chain originates from a study of CD8 T cells in Susac syndrome. Germline CDR1 WSHSY, CDR2 SAAADI. This CDR3 spans 12 amino acids. The V and J ends lost 6 bases and 10 bases respectively, with 13 bases between them. The RNA input was roughly 0.45 to 1 ug, and it was reverse transcribed with random hexamers. TCRdb independently ran MiXCR on the immunoSEQ multiplex PCR reads; one entry per CDR3 protein. The sample consists of some 130,000 distinct CDR3 sequences, approximately 95% of them appearing once. Sequencing was carried out using CD8+ T cells from PBMCs. The TCR originated in a human donor with Susac syndrome. The chain carries TRBV10-2 and TRBJ2-1; D is unresolved. CDR3 DNA sequence: TGCGCCAGCAGGCCGGACGGCGACGAGCAGTTCTTC. This codes for CASRPDGDEQFF.